The 7 T cell receptor beta chains reported below all come from one sample, sequenced in a study of chemoradiotherapy in HPV16-positive cancers. Clones were sequenced by immunoSEQ multiplex PCR, and TCRdb holds only the in-frame ones, with some missing. The sample records 8,100 or so clones, roughly 70% being singletons. This specimen consisted of tumor tissue, obtained from a patient who underwent chemoradiotherapy. These receptors originate from a human donor with HPV-associated anogenital cancer.

This clone showed up just once. The rearrangement joins TRBV10-3 to TRBJ2-6, with unresolved D. Trimming took off 2 bases at V and 0 bases at J, with 14 bases between the two ends. The germline CDR1 and CDR2 sequences are ENHRY and SYGVKD. The CDR3 has 18 amino acids. The CDR3 nucleotides are TGTGCCATCAGTGAGGACGGGCCCCAAGACTCTGGGGCCAACGTCCTGACTTTC. It encodes CAISEDGPQDSGANVLTF.

The table lists this clone with a count of one. The V gene is TRBV4-1, the J gene TRBJ2-2; D might be TRBD2 (6 bases). CDR3 length: 17 residues. CDR1 is MGHRA, CDR2 YSYEKL, per germline. The V and J ends lost 1 base and 7 bases respectively, with 19 bases between them. The CDR3 DNA follows: TGCGCCAGCAGCCAAGGTTGGGACTCCCATAATGTCGGGGAGCTGTTTTTT. Amino acids: CASSQGWDSHNVGELFF.

V usage is TRBV7-3 and J usage is TRBJ2-1, with 11 bases fitting TRBD2. The CDR3 length is 16 residues. CDR1 is SGHTA, CDR2 FQGTGA, per germline. Unmatched junction bases numbered 6, after V lost 2 bases and J lost 6 bases. The CDR3 region has the DNA TGTGCCAGCAGCTTAGCTCCTCTAGCGGGGGGCAATGAGCAGTTCTTC. It specifies CASSLAPLAGGNEQFF.

The chain uses TRBV27 and TRBJ2-7; possibly TRBD1 or TRBD2 for D (5 bases each). This CDR3 is 16 amino acids long. V dropped 4 bases and J dropped 5 bases, with 21 bases sitting between them. CDR1 is MNHEY and CDR2 is SMNVEV in the germline V gene (reference sequence). The CDR3 DNA follows: TGTGCCAGCAGTTACGTCGGCGCGTGGGGGTCCCACGAGCAGTACTTC. Its protein product is CASSYVGAWGSHEQYF.

V gene TRBV7-8 combines with J gene TRBJ2-7; D unresolved. CDR1 and CDR2 from the germline V gene are SGHVS and FQNEAQ. The CDR3 length is 13 residues. The V gene lost 6 bases and the J gene lost 1 base, with 10 bases spanning the gap. CDR3 DNA: TGTGCCAGCAGGTTCAGTGGGTCCTACGAGCAGTACTTC. This encodes CASRFSGSYEQYF.

The chain combines TRBV2 with TRBJ1-5, with 7 bases aligning to TRBD1. Per germline, CDR1 SNHLY and CDR2 FYNNEI. The trim removed 9 bases at V and 0 bases at J, leaving 17 bases unmatched. CDR3 length: 18 residues. The CDR3 DNA reads as TGTGCCAGTGACAGACAGGGTTGGGGTGTGACTAGCAATCAGCCCCAGCATTTT. Its protein product is CASDRQGWGVTSNQPQHF. Complete variable domain (other parts from reference TRBV2 and TRBJ1-5): EPEVTQTPSHQVTQMGQEVILRCVPISNHLYFYWYRQILGQKVEFLVSFYNNEISEKSEIFDDQFSVERPDGSNFTLKIRSTKLEDSAMYFCASDRQGWGVTSNQPQHFGDGTRLSIL.

The chain is built from TRBV21-1 and TRBJ2-1; TRBD2 reflects the table's D call only, with no check against the DNA. TRBV21-1 is annotated as a pseudogene. This CDR3 is built from 14 residues. The CDR3 is CAPPPGLTYNEQFF. The CDR3 coding sequence is TGTGCCCCCCCACCGGGACTCACCTACAATGAGCAGTTCTTC.